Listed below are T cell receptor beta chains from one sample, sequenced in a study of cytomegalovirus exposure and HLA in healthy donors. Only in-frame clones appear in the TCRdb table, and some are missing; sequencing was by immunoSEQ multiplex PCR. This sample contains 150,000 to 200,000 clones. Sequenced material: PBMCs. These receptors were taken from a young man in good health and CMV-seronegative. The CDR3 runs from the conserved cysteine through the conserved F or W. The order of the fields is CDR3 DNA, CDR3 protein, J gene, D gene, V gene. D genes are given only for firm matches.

TGTGCCAGCAGTTACGCAGTAACCGGGGAGCTGTTTTTT CASSYAVTGELFF TRBJ2-2 NA TRBV6-5
TGTGCCAGCAGACGTCTAGCGGGAGGCTCCTACAATGAGCAGTTCTTC CASRRLAGGSYNEQFF TRBJ2-1 TRBD2 TRBV27
TGTGCCAGCAGTTTCAACCAGGAAAAACTGTTTTTT CASSFNQEKLFF TRBJ1-4 NA TRBV28
TGTGCCAGCAGCTTACAGGTCAACAGGGGAGATCTGTTTTTT CASSLQVNRGDLFF TRBJ1-4 TRBD1 TRBV5-6
TGTGCCGCACAGGGTAACTCCTATGGCTACACCTTC CAAQGNSYGYTF TRBJ1-2 NA TRBV10-3
TGTGCCTGGAGTAGAACAGGGGGCGAGCAGTACTTC CAWSRTGGEQYF TRBJ2-7 TRBD1 TRBV30
TGCAGCGATTCCGGGACTTCGAGGGATACGCAGTATTTT CSDSGTSRDTQYF TRBJ2-3 NA TRBV29-1
TGCGCCAGCAGCCGACGGGACAGTCGGCTTGACACTGAAGCTTTCTTT CASSRRDSRLDTEAFF TRBJ1-1 TRBD1 TRBV5-1
TGTGCCAGTAGTATCCGACAGGGTCGTGAAAAACTGTTTTTT CASSIRQGREKLFF TRBJ1-4 TRBD1 TRBV19
TGTGCCAGCAGCCAAGTAGAGGGGAACACTGAAGCTTTCTTT CASSQVEGNTEAFF TRBJ1-1 NA TRBV4-2
TGTGCCAGCAGCTTCGCGACTAGCGGGAGGTTAAACACCGGGGAGCTGTTTTTT CASSFATSGRLNTGELFF TRBJ2-2 TRBD2 TRBV7-7
TGTGCCAGCAGCGCCCGGGAAGACACTGAAGCTTTCTTT CASSAREDTEAFF TRBJ1-1 NA TRBV6-1
TGTGCCTGGAGTGTATCCCGGGGTCCTCAGCCCCAGCATTTT CAWSVSRGPQPQHF TRBJ1-5 NA TRBV30
TGTGCCAGTAGTATTTCGTCGGGACAGAATGAAAAACTGTTTTTT CASSISSGQNEKLFF TRBJ1-4 TRBD1 TRBV19
TGTGCCACCGAAAGACCACTAGCAGGAAACACCGGGGAGCTGTTTTTT CATERPLAGNTGELFF TRBJ2-2 NA TRBV10-3
TGTGCCAGCAGCTTTGGGGCACGGACAGGGGGTGGCTACACCTTC CASSFGARTGGGYTF TRBJ1-2 TRBD1 TRBV7-2
TGTGCCAGCAGCAAAGGTGAGATGTGGGGCCGAAATAGGACCAACTATGGCTACACCTTC CASSKGEMWGRNRTNYGYTF TRBJ1-2 NA TRBV21-1